This is a list of T cell receptor beta chains from one sample in a study of blood T cell repertoires in COVID-19. Measured with immunoSEQ multiplex PCR; TCRdb has only the in-frame clones, and not every one. The table has around 330,000 clones, around nine tenths seen once. What was sequenced was peripheral blood. Every receptor here comes from a woman aged 50 to 60 with active or convalescent COVID-19. CDR3s include the opening cysteine and the closing phenylalanine or tryptophan. The D gene is left open where the match is weak. Not every row has a clone size; where given, it reads once, few, many or a size class.

CDR3 protein,CDR3 DNA,clone size,V gene,D gene,J gene
CASSSEIGGRAEQYF,TGTGCCAGCAGCTCGGAGATTGGGGGGAGGGCGGAGCAGTACTTC,.,TRBV5-4,TRBD2,TRBJ2-7
CASSLERLAGGRYEQYF,TGTGCCAGCAGCTTAGAAAGACTAGCGGGGGGGCGCTACGAGCAGTACTTC,.,TRBV7-2,TRBD2,TRBJ2-7
CASSEMGQGIHEQYF,TGCGCCAGCAGTGAAATGGGACAGGGAATCCACGAGCAGTACTTC,.,TRBV10-1,TRBD1,TRBJ2-7
CASSLDSSAPLVPYEQYF,TGTGCCAGCAGCTTAGATTCAAGCGCACCTCTAGTTCCCTACGAGCAGTACTTC,.,TRBV11-2,.,TRBJ2-7
CAWSLGSTGTVNTF,TGTGCCTGGAGTCTAGGCTCCACCGGGACAGTTAACACCTTC,.,TRBV30,TRBD1,TRBJ1-2
CASSPPMKDYEQYF,TGTGCCAGCAGCCCCCCTATGAAAGACTACGAGCAGTACTTC,once,TRBV5-5,.,TRBJ2-7
CASSGRYLPSGIPPYNYGYTF,TGTGCCAGCAGTGGTCGTTATCTCCCTTCAGGGATCCCACCTTATAACTATGGCTACACCTTC,.,TRBV2,.,TRBJ1-2
CASSFGTGGDEQFF,TGTGCCAGCAGTTTCGGGACAGGGGGCGATGAGCAGTTCTTC,.,TRBV27,TRBD1,TRBJ2-1
CASSLVFRGSAANTGELFF,TGTGCCAGCAGCTTGGTGTTCAGGGGTAGCGCCGCGAACACCGGGGAGCTGTTTTTT,.,TRBV5-4,.,TRBJ2-2
CASANPRRDLNEKLFF,TGTGCCAGCGCAAACCCCCGCAGGGACTTGAATGAAAAACTGTTTTTT,.,TRBV28,.,TRBJ1-4
CATSDSQGRKLFF,TGTGCCACCAGTGATTCCCAGGGGCGAAAACTGTTTTTT,.,TRBV24-1,.,TRBJ1-4
CASSQGQFYEQYF,TGTGCCAGCAGCCAAGGACAGTTCTACGAGCAGTACTTC,few,TRBV5-4,.,TRBJ2-7
CASSELTSAYQETQYF,TGCGCCAGCAGTGAGTTGACTAGCGCCTACCAAGAGACCCAGTACTTC,.,TRBV10-2,TRBD2,TRBJ2-5
CASSYSTRLAGLADTQYF,TGTGCCAGCAGTTACTCGACGCGCCTAGCGGGGTTGGCAGATACGCAGTATTTT,.,TRBV6-2/TRBV6-3,TRBD2,TRBJ2-3
CASSVAGQGGTEAFF,TGTGCCAGCAGCGTAGCGGGACAGGGAGGCACTGAAGCTTTCTTT,.,TRBV9,TRBD1,TRBJ1-1
CASSTQTGGVSDTQYF,TGCGCCAGCAGCACTCAGACAGGGGGCGTCTCAGATACGCAGTATTTT,.,TRBV5-1,TRBD1,TRBJ2-3
CASSFPGTGVRTGELFF,TGTGCCAGCAGTTTTCCCGGGACAGGGGTGAGGACCGGGGAGCTGTTTTTT,.,TRBV28,TRBD1,TRBJ2-2
CASNRGLNTEAFF,TGTGCCAGCAATAGGGGCTTGAACACTGAAGCTTTCTTT,.,TRBV7-8,.,TRBJ1-1